This T cell receptor (beta chain) was sequenced in a study of radiotherapy plus CTLA-4 blockade in lung cancer. Whole-study results and caveats: Reported findings show early blood T cell clone dynamics, with interferon-beta, best predicted response.

Per germline, CDR1 MNHNS and CDR2 SASEGT. With V trimmed by 2 bases and J by 5 bases, 5 bases remained unmatched. This CDR3 comprises 15 residues. Repertoires were generated with immunoSEQ multiplex PCR, while TCRdb's copy carries only in-frame clones and drops some. There are roughly 92,000 clones in the sample; approximately 86% occur only once, and approximately 1.9% lies in the top ten. This clone was observed a handful of times. What it binds is unknown. This TCR was recovered from a human donor with non-small cell lung cancer who had a partial response to radiotherapy plus ipilimumab. This chain uses TRBV6-1 with TRBJ2-7, with TRBD1 identical over 11 bases. The sample in question was peripheral blood, obtained from a patient treated with radiotherapy plus ipilimumab. CDR3 amino acids: CASSEYGTGGNEQYV. The CDR3 DNA is TGTGCCAGCAGTGAATACGGGACAGGGGGTAACGAGCAGTACGTC.